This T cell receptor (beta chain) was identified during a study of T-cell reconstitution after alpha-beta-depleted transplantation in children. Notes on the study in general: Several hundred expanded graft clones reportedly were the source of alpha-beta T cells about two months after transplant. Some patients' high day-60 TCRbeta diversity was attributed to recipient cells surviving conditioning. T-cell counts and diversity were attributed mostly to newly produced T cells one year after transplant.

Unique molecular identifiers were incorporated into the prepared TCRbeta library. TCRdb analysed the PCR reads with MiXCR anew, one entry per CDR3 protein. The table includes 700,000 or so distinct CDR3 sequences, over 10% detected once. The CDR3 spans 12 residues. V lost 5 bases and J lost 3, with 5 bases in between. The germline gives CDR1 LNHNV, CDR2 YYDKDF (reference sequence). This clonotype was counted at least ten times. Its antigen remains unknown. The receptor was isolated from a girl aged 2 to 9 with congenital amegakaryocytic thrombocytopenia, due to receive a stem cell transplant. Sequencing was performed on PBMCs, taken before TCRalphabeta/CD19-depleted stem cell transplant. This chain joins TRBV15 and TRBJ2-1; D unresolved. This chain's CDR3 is CATSWDYNEQFF. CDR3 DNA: TGTGCCACCAGCTGGGACTACAATGAGCAGTTCTTC.